This TCR beta chain derives from a study of lymphopenia after photon versus proton radiotherapy (dated by TCRdb to the late 2010s). Regarding the complete study: The immunological effects of photon versus proton radiation therapy were compared in patients with gastrointestinal tumors who developed high-grade lymphopenia. The 20 or so patients in the cohort had gastrointestinal tumors, were treated with either photon or proton therapy, and subsequently developed lymphopenia. The study aimed to characterize how the two radiation modalities differ in their impact on the immune system.

The germline ends are 15 bases apart after V is trimmed by 4 bases and J by 3 bases. Reading from cysteine to phenylalanine, the CDR3 counts 15 amino acids. Left in the record is the CDR3 DNA by itself, 45 bases read in frame from the first base. The germline V gene yields MGHRA for CDR1 and YSYEKL for CDR2. Receptors were amplified or captured by the immunoSEQ multiplex PCR assay. T cell repertoires were profiled by deep sequencing of rearranged TCR beta loci, alongside multiparametric flow cytometry. The source is immuneACCESS, and TCRdb retained only in-frame sequences with V and J called. Part of the clones is not carried over; for the studies checked, unresolved V genes explain less than half of this, and the remainder is unexplained. This sample lists more than 35,000 clones; more than 75% were detected once. The top ten hold 2.5% to 3.5% of the sample. The investigation overall reported the following: The authors looked at the survival association only in patients who died, and they framed better survival with proton therapy as a possibility rather than a demonstrated result. During treatment, patients who received proton therapy stayed relatively stable, whereas patients who received photon therapy lost naive T cells and TCR diversity and gained effector/memory populations. After the lymphocyte count nadir, oligoclonal expansion, especially of CD8+ Temra cells, was observed in photon-treated repertoires, and the drop in diversity was driven by this expansion. Across the cohort, a larger post-nadir drop in TCR diversity was inversely correlated with overall survival time among patients who died.

A word on this clone: Which antigen it targets is not known. Base qualities are not recorded, but no much larger clone differs from it by a single base.

The specimen comprised peripheral blood, sampled from a patient treated with photon-based radiotherapy. The receptor was derived from a man aged 50 to 60 with gastric cancer. The chain employs TRBV4-1 and TRBJ1-1; the D segment could be TRBD1, given 5 matching bases. Read as DNA, the sequence is TGCGCCAGCAGCCCGGGACCTCTGGAGGACACTGAAGCTTTCTTT. It translates to CASSPGPLEDTEAFF.